One sample yielded the 26 T cell receptor beta chains listed below, sequenced in a study of blood T cells in healthy people across ages. With a J-beta primer mix and a sample-barcoded 5' primer, a second PCR ran about 6 to 11 cycles. Each CDR3 protein gets one entry after TCRdb re-called the 5' RACE reads with MiXCR. In the table there are 710,000 or so distinct CDR3 sequences, about 24% of which are singletons. Sample: blood. All receptors come from a man between 65 and 85 years old in good health.

The chain is built from TRBV7-6 and TRBJ1-5; TRBD1 is a possible D gene (6 bases). Germline CDR1 and CDR2: SGHVS and FNYEAQ. This CDR3 region has 19 residues. Trimming removed 5 bases from V and 0 bases from J, with 23 bases in between. DNA of the CDR3: TGTGCCAGCAGCAAAACAGGGAGACCAACTTTTTATAGCAATCAGCCCCAGCATTTT. This translates into CASSKTGRPTFYSNQPQHF.

Only a few counts were recorded for this clonotype. The rearrangement links TRBV20-1 to TRBJ1-1; D is ambiguous. The V gene's germline CDR1 is DFQATT and CDR2 SNEGSKA (reference sequence). Trimming cost V 6 bases and J 0 bases, with 11 bases left between them. The CDR3 is 13 residues long. The CDR3 spells CSAPATVNTEAFF. In DNA, the CDR3 is TGCAGTGCGCCGGCGACGGTGAACACTGAAGCTTTCTTT.

The chain recombines TRBV12-3 or TRBV12-4 with TRBJ2-1; D is possibly TRBD2 (5 bases). The CDR3 runs 13 residues. V shed 3 bases and J shed 10 bases, with 13 bases lying between them. The CDR3 here is CASSFGSTREQFF. DNA of the CDR3: TGTGCCAGCAGTTTTGGGAGCACGAGAGAGCAGTTCTTC.

The gene calls are TRBV7-9 and TRBJ2-7; D is possibly TRBD1 (6 bases). Per the germline V gene, CDR1 is SEHNR and CDR2 is FQNEAQ (reference sequence). With 1 base removed from V and 6 bases from J, the gap between germline ends came to 13 bases. The CDR3 contains 14 residues. CDR3 nucleotide sequence: TGTGCCAGCAGCTTAGTTCAGGGGCATGGCGAGCAGTACTTC. This codes for CASSLVQGHGEQYF.

The chain uses TRBV20-1 and TRBJ2-1, with 9 bases that match TRBD1. The junction had 11 bases not matched to a gene; V was cut back by 0 bases and J by 5 bases. Germline V gene lookup returns CDR1 DFQATT and CDR2 SNEGSKA (reference sequence). The CDR3 consists of 17 residues. CDR3 sequence reads: CSARDLRGTGRHNEQFF. The CDR3 bases are TGCAGTGCTAGAGACCTCCGGGGGACAGGGAGACACAATGAGCAGTTCTTC.

The V and J genes are TRBV25-1 and TRBJ1-2; D is possibly TRBD1 (6 bases). V gave up 2 bases and J gave up 4 bases, with 11 bases separating them. This CDR3 has 14 residues. Germline lookup yields CDR1 MGHDK and CDR2 SYGVNS. Here the CDR3 DNA reads TGTGCCAGCAGTGAAGGGTTACAGGGCTATGGCTACACCTTC. It codes for CASSEGLQGYGYTF.

This chain connects TRBV12-3 or TRBV12-4 to TRBJ1-5, with no clear D. V was pared by 4 bases and J by 2 bases, with 18 bases between. The CDR3 covers 17 residues. CDR3 residues: CASSSQLGRRGNQPQHF. The DNA of the CDR3 is TGTGCCAGCAGTTCTCAGTTGGGTAGAAGGGGCAATCAGCCCCAGCATTTT.

The table lists this clonotype with many counts. The V gene is TRBV20-1, the J gene TRBJ2-7; 7 bases align to TRBD1. This CDR3 is built from 17 residues. Trimming removed 6 bases from V and 0 bases from J; junction bases left unmatched: 17. Germline V gene sequence: CDR1 DFQATT, CDR2 SNEGSKA (reference sequence). The chain's CDR3 is CSAPIPGQSSRSYEQYF. CDR3 nucleotide sequence: TGCAGTGCACCTATCCCGGGACAGAGTAGTCGCTCCTACGAGCAGTACTTC.

The table lists this clonotype with a few counts. As DNA, the CDR3 is TGTGCCAGTCGGCGAACAGGGGTAGAGACCCAGTACTTC. As protein: CASRRTGVETQYF. The chain joins TRBV14 to TRBJ2-5, with 7 bases fitting TRBD1. Germline values: CDR1 SGHDN, CDR2 FVKESK. Losses at the gene ends were 9 bases for V and 4 bases for J; bases not matched to a gene: 8. This CDR3 is built from 13 residues.

This clonotype showed up just a few times. The chain joins TRBV27 to TRBJ2-2; D is unclear. The CDR3 has 13 residues. Trimming shortened V by 7 bases and J by 4 bases, and 10 bases separated the two germline ends. The germline gives CDR1 MNHEY, CDR2 SMNVEV (reference sequence). CDR3 sequence: CASTIFATGELFF. Here the CDR3 DNA reads TGTGCCAGCACCATTTTCGCCACCGGGGAGCTGTTTTTT.

This clonotype showed up just a few times. The rearrangement links TRBV28 to TRBJ2-5; 9 bases line up with TRBD2. Per germline, CDR1 MDHEN and CDR2 SYDVKM. The CDR3 sequence is 15 residues long. V shed 4 bases and J 5 bases; nucleotides not matched to a gene: 8. The CDR3: CASSSSAGGGETQYF. The CDR3 bases are TGTGCCAGCAGTTCATCAGCGGGGGGAGGGGAGACCCAGTACTTC. The complete variable domain, with remaining parts taken from reference TRBV28 and TRBJ2-5, reads DVKVTQSSRYLVKRTGEKVFLECVQDMDHENMFWYRQDPGLGLRLIYFSYDVKMKEKGDIPEGYSVSREKKERFSLILESASTNQTSMYLCASSSSAGGGETQYFGPGTRLLVL.

This rearrangement joins TRBV14 to TRBJ2-5, with D tentatively TRBD2 (6 bases). Trimming removed 0 bases at V and 4 bases at J, with 15 bases between. The germline CDR1 and CDR2 sequences are SGHDN and FVKESK. The length of the CDR3 is 16 residues. This CDR3 is CASSQDLKRAIETQYF. The CDR3, as DNA: TGTGCCAGCAGCCAAGACTTGAAGCGGGCTATAGAGACCCAGTACTTC.

This clonotype was detected a few times. The V gene is TRBV6-8, the J gene TRBJ1-1; TRBD1 agrees at 8 bases. With V trimmed by 11 bases and J by 4 bases, 12 bases remained unmatched. Germline V gene sequence: CDR1 MNHGY, CDR2 SAAAGT. CDR3 length: 14 residues. This CDR3 reads CARAPRGRITEAFF. DNA of the CDR3: TGTGCCCGGGCTCCCAGGGGGCGGATCACTGAAGCTTTCTTT.

V and J are TRBV24-1 and TRBJ2-3; 7 bases map to TRBD2. The germline V gene has CDR1 KGHDR and CDR2 SFDVKD. J lost 4 bases, V lost 9 bases, and 6 bases had no gene match. The CDR3 is 13 residues long. The CDR3 here is CATGLAESDTQYF. The CDR3 DNA is TGTGCCACCGGTCTAGCGGAATCAGATACGCAGTATTTT.

This clonotype was counted between two and nine times. The chain has TRBV25-1 and TRBJ2-5, with TRBD2 matching 10 bases. The CDR3 has 18 amino acids. Germline loops: CDR1 MGHDK, CDR2 SYGVNS. The V segment lost 5 bases and the J segment 0 bases; nucleotides outside the gene matches: 12. The CDR3 loop reads CASSRASGGYSYQETQYF. DNA for the CDR3: TGTGCCAGCAGTCGCGCTAGCGGGGGATATTCGTACCAAGAGACCCAGTACTTC. Complete variable domain (other parts from reference TRBV25-1 and TRBJ2-5): EADIYQTPRYLVIGTGKKITLECSQTMGHDKMYWYQQDPGMELHLIHYSYGVNSTEKGDLSSESTVSRIRTEHFPLTLESARPSHTSQYLCASSRASGGYSYQETQYFGPGTRLLVL.

As for this clonotype: Because the CDR3 is missing its conserved closing phenylalanine or tryptophan, this is likely a read error. The chain joins TRBV5-1 to TRBJ2-5, with no clear D. Near its end, the DNA agrees better with TRBJ2-1, so the J call may be wrong. Germline CDR1 SGHRS, CDR2 YFSETQ. The CDR3 spans 15 residues. CDR3 coding DNA: TGCGCCAGCAGCTTGGCAGACTTATCCTACAATGAGCAGTTCCTC. This translates into CASSLADLSYNEQFL.

This clonotype was counted only a few times. The CDR3, as DNA: TGTGCCAGCGAGCTTAGGACACAAATAAGGAAGGAGTATTTT. It is translated as CASELRTQIRKEYF. This rearrangement joins TRBV5-6 to TRBJ2-3; maybe TRBD1 (5 bases). Germline assignment: CDR1 SGHDT and CDR2 YYEEEE. The CDR3 covers 14 residues. Between the trimmed V and J ends, which lost 7 bases and 13 bases, there was a span of 25 bases.

This clonotype was recorded a few times. The chain combines TRBV29-1 with TRBJ2-7; no clear D gene. V was trimmed by 8 bases and J by 2 bases, leaving 13 bases between them. Per the germline V gene, CDR1 is SQVTM and CDR2 is ANQGSEA. The CDR3 loop spans 12 amino acids. CDR3 sequence: CSTRTGTYEQYF. CDR3 coding DNA: TGCAGCACCCGGACGGGTACCTACGAGCAGTACTTC.

This clonotype showed up just a few times. V and J are TRBV5-1 and TRBJ2-3; D uncertain. Germline assignment: CDR1 SGHRS and CDR2 YFSETQ. The V end lost 3 bases, the J end lost 3 bases, and 8 bases lay between the germline ends. The length of the CDR3 is 13 residues. This CDR3 reads CASSWVRTDTQYF. The DNA for the CDR3 is TGCGCCAGCAGCTGGGTGAGGACAGATACGCAGTATTTT. The entire variable domain, with the rest obtained from reference TRBV5-1 and TRBJ2-3, is as follows: KAGVTQTPRYLIKTRGQQVTLSCSPISGHRSVSWYQQTPGQGLQFLFEYFSETQRNKGNFPGRFSGRQFSNSRSEMNVSTLELGDSALYLCASSWVRTDTQYFGPGTRLTVL.

About this clonotype: Its ends do not fully match the called genes, so a read error is possible. The rearrangement uses TRBV2 and TRBJ1-2; weak D call: TRBD1 (5 bases). The CDR3 contains 11 residues. In germline, CDR1 is SNHLY, CDR2 FYNNEI. CDR3 sequence reads: CAPRRGQGYTF. CDR3 sequence (DNA): TGCGCCCCAAGGAGGGGTCAGGGCTACACCTTC.

The chain couples TRBV27 to TRBJ2-3; no clear D gene. V shed 2 bases and J shed 2 bases, with 8 bases lying between them. This CDR3 contains 14 residues. Germline values: CDR1 MNHEY, CDR2 SMNVEV (reference sequence). In DNA, the CDR3 is TGTGCCAGCAGTTTACTTGCCCTCACAGATACGCAGTATTTT. Its translation: CASSLLALTDTQYF.

J is TRBJ2-1 and V is TRBV20-1, with TRBD2 identical over 11 bases. The V and J ends lost 1 base and 7 bases, in that order; junction bases with no gene match: 3. CDR1 DFQATT and CDR2 SNEGSKA come from the germline V gene (reference sequence). The CDR3 has 14 amino acids. CDR3 in amino acids: CSARAGLAANEQFF. DNA of the CDR3: TGCAGTGCTAGAGCGGGACTAGCGGCAAATGAGCAGTTCTTC.

This clonotype was seen only a few times. The chain carries TRBV6-6 and TRBJ1-1, with D uncertain. V was shortened by 0 bases and J by 3 bases, with 11 bases between the two germline ends. The germline V gene encodes CDR1 MNHNY and CDR2 SVGAGI (reference sequence). The CDR3 is made up of 15 amino acids. This CDR3 reads CASSYSWTGYTEAFF. In DNA, the CDR3 is TGTGCCAGCAGTTACTCCTGGACCGGGTACACTGAAGCTTTCTTT.

The sample holds a few counts of this clonotype. The V gene is TRBV7-3, the J gene TRBJ2-1; 11 bases are shared with TRBD2. V gave up 6 bases and J gave up 4 bases; unmatched junction bases: 5. The CDR3 extends over 15 amino acids. The germline CDR1 and CDR2 sequences are SGHTA and FQGTGA. In DNA form, the CDR3 reads TGTGCCAGCAGGGGTAGCGGGGGGGGATACAATGAGCAGTTCTTC. Its protein is CASRGSGGGYNEQFF.

The table lists this clonotype with a few counts. This chain links TRBV3-1 with TRBJ2-5; D possibly matches TRBD1 or TRBD2 (5 bases each). The V end was cut by 2 bases, the J end by 1 base, with 11 bases between. Germline V gene lookup returns CDR1 LGHDT and CDR2 YNNKEL (reference sequence). The CDR3 totals 15 residues. CDR3 protein: CASSQLKGTQETQYF. The CDR3 DNA reads as TGTGCCAGCAGCCAACTTAAGGGGACCCAAGAGACCCAGTACTTC.

The chain carries TRBV6-6 and TRBJ1-5, with 7 bases that match TRBD1. In germline, CDR1 is MNHNY, CDR2 SVGAGI (reference sequence). The ends lost 5 bases at V and 5 bases at J; junction bases unmatched: 6. The CDR3 sequence is 14 residues long. CDR3 sequence reads: CASSRSGGDQPQHF. In DNA, the CDR3 is TGTGCCAGCAGTCGGTCAGGGGGAGATCAGCCCCAGCATTTT.